Detailed here is one T cell receptor (beta chain). The sample belongs to a study of shared clonotypes between healthy human individuals. This table comes from immunoSEQ multiplex PCR, and its TCRdb copy is limited to in-frame clones, with some not included. The data show some 680,000 clones, around 78% seen once. The clonotype originates from a young woman in good health. The specimen sequenced was memory CD4+ T cells sorted from blood. Sample subset: CD45RA-negative fraction.

The CDR3 sequence is CASSVAGSMNTEAFF. The CDR3 DNA sequence: TGTGCCAGCAGCGTAGCGGGGTCAATGAACACTGAAGCTTTCTTT. J is TRBJ1-1 and V is TRBV9; D unresolved. Looked up from germline, CDR1 is SGDLS and CDR2 is YYNGEE. CDR3 size: 15 residues. V shed 0 bases and J shed 0 bases, with 9 bases lying between them.